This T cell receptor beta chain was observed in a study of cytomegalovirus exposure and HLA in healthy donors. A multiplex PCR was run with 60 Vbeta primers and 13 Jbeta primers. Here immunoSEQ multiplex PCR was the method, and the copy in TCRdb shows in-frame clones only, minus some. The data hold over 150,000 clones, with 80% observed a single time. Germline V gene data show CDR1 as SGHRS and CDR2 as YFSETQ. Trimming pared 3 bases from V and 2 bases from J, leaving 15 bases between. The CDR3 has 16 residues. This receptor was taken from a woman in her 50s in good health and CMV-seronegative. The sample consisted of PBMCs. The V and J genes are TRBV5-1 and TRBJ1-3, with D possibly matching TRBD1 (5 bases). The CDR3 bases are TGCGCCAGCAGCTACGATTTACAGGCCACTGGAAACACCATATATTTT. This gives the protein CASSYDLQATGNTIYF.